This T cell receptor beta chain was found in a study of cytomegalovirus exposure and HLA in healthy donors. CDR3 length equals 19 residues. Trimming stripped 3 bases from V and 2 bases from J, with 22 bases between. Germline CDR1 is MDHEN and CDR2 is SYDVKM. Vbeta (60) and Jbeta (13) primers were used in the PCR. The protocol was immunoSEQ multiplex PCR, while the TCRdb copy is restricted to in-frame clones and leaves out a portion. The data hold 100,000 to 150,000 clones, with approximately 80% observed a single time. The sequence came from a young man in good health and CMV-seronegative. The genes are TRBV28 and TRBJ1-4; D possibly corresponds to TRBD1 (5 bases). Sample: PBMCs. The CDR3 sequence is CASSLSAGRGGATNEKLFF. CDR3 nucleotide sequence: TGTGCCAGCAGTTTGTCGGCAGGGCGCGGCGGGGCGACTAATGAAAAACTGTTTTTT.